Listed below are T cell receptor beta chains from one sample, sequenced in a study of cytomegalovirus exposure and HLA in healthy donors. Clones were read by immunoSEQ multiplex PCR, and TCRdb kept only the in-frame ones, dropping some. Altogether roughly 290,000 clones are present, 80% being singletons, with the ten largest covering more than 0.3%. Sample: PBMCs. The receptors shown here come from a girl aged 2-10 years in good health and CMV-seronegative. Both conserved end residues are part of each CDR3. Fields, in order: J gene, D gene, clone size, V gene, CDR3 protein, CDR3 DNA. D genes are given only for firm matches. Size is omitted from some rows. Given values are once, few, many or a class for expanded clones.

TRBJ2-1 TRBD2 NA TRBV11-2 CASSPQRGISYNEQFF TGTGCCAGCAGCCCTCAGCGGGGGATATCCTACAATGAGCAGTTCTTC
TRBJ2-1 NA NA TRBV27 CASSSYRVNEQFF TGTGCCAGCAGTTCGTACAGGGTCAATGAGCAGTTCTTC
TRBJ1-6 TRBD1 NA TRBV5-8 CASSWGDRESPLHF TGTGCCAGCAGCTGGGGGGACAGGGAATCACCCCTTCACTTT
TRBJ2-7 TRBD1 NA TRBV10-2 CASWPTGEFYEQYF TGCGCCAGCTGGCCGACAGGGGAATTCTACGAGCAGTACTTC
TRBJ2-1 TRBD2 NA TRBV5-1 CASSAGLAGGRVDEQFF TGCGCCAGCAGCGCGGGACTAGCGGGGGGGCGAGTTGATGAGCAGTTCTTC
TRBJ2-1 NA NA TRBV7-3 CASSLSILPGYNEQFF TGTGCCAGCAGCTTAAGTATTTTACCAGGGTACAATGAGCAGTTCTTC
TRBJ2-1 TRBD2 NA TRBV7-9 CASRLSGDKYNEQFF TGTGCCAGCAGGCTTAGCGGGGACAAATACAATGAGCAGTTCTTC
TRBJ2-7 NA NA TRBV9 CASSVDASYEQYF TGTGCCAGCAGCGTAGATGCCAGCTACGAGCAGTACTTC
TRBJ1-4 NA NA TRBV9 CASSTDGINEKLFF TGTGCCAGCAGCACGGACGGGATTAATGAAAAACTGTTTTTT
TRBJ2-1 NA NA TRBV5-6 CASRNAAPRVLVRYNEQFF TGTGCCAGCAGGAATGCGGCCCCCCGGGTCCTGGTGCGGTACAATGAGCAGTTCTTC
TRBJ2-7 NA NA TRBV7-9 CASSLGGSAYEQYF TGTGCCAGCAGCTTGGGGGGATCTGCCTACGAGCAGTACTTC
TRBJ1-5 NA few TRBV7-9 CASSAALSDQPQHF TGTGCCAGCAGCGCGGCCCTGTCCGATCAGCCCCAGCATTTT
TRBJ1-5 NA NA TRBV30 CAWSGRNLYSNQPQHF TGTGCCTGGAGTGGCAGGAACCTATATAGCAATCAGCCCCAGCATTTT
TRBJ2-7 NA NA TRBV4-1 CASSQDDSGFEQYF TGCGCCAGCAGCCAAGATGATTCAGGGTTCGAGCAGTACTTC
TRBJ1-2 NA NA TRBV9 CASSVEWGGDYGYTF TGTGCCAGCAGCGTAGAGTGGGGGGGAGACTATGGCTACACCTTC
TRBJ2-7 NA NA TRBV7-9 CASSLEGSLYEQYF TGTGCCAGCAGCTTGGAGGGCTCCCTCTACGAGCAGTACTTC
TRBJ1-5 NA NA TRBV19 CASSSDGIQHF TGTGCCAGTAGCTCGGACGGGATCCAGCATTTT
TRBJ2-5 NA few TRBV2 CASRLTRSSETQYF TGTGCCAGCAGGTTAACCCGGAGTTCTGAGACCCAGTACTTC
TRBJ2-1 TRBD2 NA TRBV9 CASSPRTSGGANNEQFF TGTGCCAGCAGCCCTAGGACTAGCGGGGGGGCCAATAATGAGCAGTTCTTC
TRBJ1-1 NA few TRBV5-6 CASSLFPHEAFF TGTGCCAGCAGCTTGTTCCCCCATGAAGCTTTCTTT
TRBJ2-7 TRBD1 once TRBV2 CATKPTGDESRYF TGTGCCACAAAACCTACAGGGGATGAGAGTCGGTACTTC
TRBJ2-3 NA NA TRBV19 CATRGLGDTQYF TGTGCGACTAGGGGGCTGGGAGATACGCAGTATTTT
TRBJ1-2 NA NA TRBV28 CASTSSPGYYGYTF TGTGCCAGCACCTCTTCTCCGGGGTACTATGGCTACACCTTC
TRBJ1-2 NA NA TRBV11-2 CASSPITGNYGYTF TGTGCCAGCAGCCCTATTACAGGGAACTATGGCTACACCTTC
TRBJ2-7 NA NA TRBV28 CASNFPNRAYEQYF TGTGCCAGCAATTTCCCCAACAGGGCTTACGAGCAGTACTTC
TRBJ2-5 TRBD1 NA TRBV13 CASSPRQGRETQYF TGTGCCAGCAGCCCGAGACAGGGAAGGGAGACCCAGTACTTC
TRBJ1-1 NA NA TRBV5-6 CASSFQLEAFF TGTGCCAGCAGCTTCCAACTTGAAGCTTTCTTT
TRBJ2-3 NA NA TRBV28 CASSFSGAPGTDTQYF TGTGCCAGCAGTTTTTCAGGGGCACCAGGCACAGATACGCAGTATTTT
TRBJ2-1 TRBD2 NA TRBV15 CATSPRLGLAGYNEQFF TGTGCCACCAGCCCACGATTGGGACTAGCGGGTTACAATGAGCAGTTCTTC
TRBJ1-1 TRBD1 once TRBV4-1 CASRRQGAGPMNTEAFF TGCGCCAGCAGGCGACAGGGCGCGGGTCCGATGAACACTGAAGCTTTCTTT
TRBJ2-7 NA once TRBV28 CASSLTGPLVYEQYF TGTGCCAGCAGTCTTACAGGGCCCTTAGTCTACGAGCAGTACTTC
TRBJ1-4 NA NA TRBV7-9 CSSSWSNYEKLFF TGTTCCAGCTCTTGGTCTAACTATGAAAAACTGTTTTTT
TRBJ2-5 TRBD2 NA TRBV5-1 CASSPRLAGETQYF TGCGCCAGCAGCCCTAGACTAGCGGGAGAGACCCAGTACTTC
TRBJ1-1 TRBD1 few TRBV27 CASSPLDRVTEAFF TGTGCCAGCAGTCCCCTGGACAGGGTCACTGAAGCTTTCTTT
TRBJ2-7 TRBD1 NA TRBV27 CASSSNRGQGQYF TGTGCCAGCAGTTCAAACAGGGGGCAAGGGCAGTACTTC
TRBJ2-7 TRBD1 few TRBV27 CASSLNPGQPYEQYF TGTGCCAGCAGTCTCAACCCGGGACAGCCCTACGAGCAGTACTTC
TRBJ2-1 NA NA TRBV13 CASSPSSYNEQFF TGTGCCAGCAGCCCGTCTAGTTACAATGAGCAGTTCTTC
TRBJ1-6 TRBD1 NA TRBV2 CASMMDRGYNSPLHF TGTGCCAGCATGATGGACAGGGGCTATAATTCACCCCTCCACTTT
TRBJ2-1 NA once TRBV10-3 CAISDMYEQFF TGTGCCATCAGTGACATGTATGAGCAGTTCTTC
TRBJ2-7 NA NA TRBV28 CASRQTNPAYEQYF TGTGCCAGCAGGCAGACAAATCCCGCCTACGAGCAGTACTTC
TRBJ1-1 NA NA TRBV27 CASSFEGFDTEAFF TGCGCCAGCAGTTTCGAGGGTTTCGACACTGAAGCTTTCTTT
TRBJ2-7 TRBD2 NA TRBV23-1 CASSPLGASGRPSSYEQYF TGCGCCAGCAGTCCCCTTGGGGCTAGCGGGAGGCCTAGCTCCTACGAGCAGTACTTC
TRBJ2-5 NA once TRBV4-1 CASSQGAVLTRLQETQYF TGCGCCAGCAGCCAAGGAGCAGTTCTGACACGCCTCCAAGAGACCCAGTACTTC
TRBJ2-5 NA NA TRBV7-9 CASSSRLRGETQYF TGTGCCAGCAGCTCCAGGCTTCGGGGGGAGACCCAGTACTTC
TRBJ2-7 TRBD2 NA TRBV18 CASSRVGEGQEQYF TGTGCCAGCTCACGTGTCGGGGAGGGCCAGGAGCAGTACTTC
TRBJ1-6 NA NA TRBV7-9 CASSRTRRGHNSPLHF TGTGCCAGCAGCCGAACGAGGCGGGGGCATAATTCACCCCTCCACTTT
TRBJ2-1 TRBD1 NA TRBV13 CASSLSSDRGVHEQFF TGTGCCAGCAGCTTATCTTCGGACAGGGGTGTTCATGAGCAGTTCTTC
TRBJ1-1 NA NA TRBV27 CASSAALRVDTEAFF TGTGCCAGCAGTGCAGCCCTCAGGGTTGACACTGAAGCTTTCTTT
TRBJ2-3 NA NA TRBV5-1 CASRPGVRDTQYF TGCGCCAGCAGGCCGGGGGTGAGAGATACGCAGTATTTT
TRBJ1-4 NA NA TRBV2 CASSDGRGGKLFF TGTGCCAGCAGTGATGGCAGGGGAGGGAAACTGTTTTTT
TRBJ1-2 TRBD1 NA TRBV7-2 CASSSKQGVDGYTF TGTGCCAGCAGCTCCAAACAGGGGGTTGATGGCTACACCTTC
TRBJ2-2 NA NA TRBV10-2 CASSDYSNTGELFF TGCGCCAGCAGTGACTACTCGAACACCGGGGAGCTGTTTTTT
TRBJ2-3 NA NA TRBV13 CASSLVQTGVADTQYF TGTGCCAGCAGCTTAGTTCAGACGGGAGTGGCAGATACGCAGTATTTT
TRBJ2-2 NA NA TRBV28 CASSGKVGATFGELFF TGTGCCAGCAGTGGAAAGGTGGGAGCGACCTTCGGGGAGCTGTTTTTT
TRBJ2-3 NA NA TRBV30 CAWSLRGGDTQYF TGTGCCTGGAGTCTTCGGGGTGGAGATACGCAGTATTTT